A single sample gave rise to the 12 T cell receptor beta chains below, sequenced in a study of blood T cells in healthy people across ages. For the second PCR, which ran for about 6 to 11 cycles, a sample-barcoded 5' primer and a J-beta primer mix were used. One entry per CDR3 protein, called by TCRdb with MiXCR from the 5' RACE reads. The data show some 1.4 million distinct CDR3 sequences, with around two fifths seen just once and 7% to 9% held by the top ten. Sequencing was done on a sample of blood. These receptors all stem from a woman aged 18-35 years in good health.

V gene TRBV20-1 combines with J gene TRBJ2-7; the match to TRBD2 covers 9 bases. The CDR3 consists of 15 residues. The junction had 10 bases not matched to a gene; V was cut back by 2 bases and J by 5 bases. The germline gives CDR1 DFQATT, CDR2 SNEGSKA (reference sequence). CDR3 nucleotides: TGCAGTGCTAGACCTCTAGCGGGATCAGACGACGAGCAGTACTTC. Its protein is CSARPLAGSDDEQYF.

V and J are TRBV27 and TRBJ1-1; 10 bases are a match to TRBD1. There are 14 residues in the CDR3. V lost 3 bases to trimming and J lost 4 bases; unmatched junction nucleotides: 2. CDR1 and CDR2 from the germline V gene are MNHEY and SMNVEV (reference sequence). CDR3 loop: CASSFRTGGTEAFF. In DNA form, the CDR3 reads TGTGCCAGCAGTTTTCGGACAGGGGGCACTGAAGCTTTCTTT.

Here the CDR3 reads CASSPMVLGNEQFF. In DNA form, the CDR3 reads TGTGCCAGCAGCCCCATGGTACTGGGGAATGAGCAGTTCTTC. The chain combines TRBV3-1 with TRBJ2-1, with D hard to call. CDR1 LGHDT and CDR2 YNNKEL come from the germline V gene (reference sequence). The length of the CDR3 is 14 residues. The ends were cut back, 4 bases at V and 7 bases at J, with 14 bases in the middle.

The V and J genes are TRBV29-1 and TRBJ1-2; 9 nucleotides align to TRBD1. The germline gives CDR1 SQVTM, CDR2 ANQGSEA. Trimming removed 7 bases from V and 7 bases from J; junction bases left unmatched: 13. CDR3 length equals 14 residues. The chain's CDR3 is CSAAPSTGGFGYTF. CDR3 coding DNA: TGCAGCGCCGCGCCTTCGACAGGGGGTTTTGGCTACACCTTC.

The rearrangement uses TRBV15 and TRBJ1-1, with 7 bases lining up with TRBD1. The CDR3 runs to 15 residues. V was clipped by 1 base and J by 4 bases; unmatched bases: 6. CDR1 is LNHNV and CDR2 is YYDKDF in the germline V gene (reference sequence). CDR3 in DNA: TGTGCCACCAGCAGAGGAAGGGGGCAGGCCACTGAAGCTTTCTTT. It yields the protein CATSRGRGQATEAFF.

The chain employs TRBV4-1 and TRBJ2-7; D unclear. Looked up from germline, CDR1 is MGHRA and CDR2 is YSYEKL. The CDR3 has 16 residues. The V end lost 1 base, the J end lost 2 bases, and 15 bases lay between the germline ends. CDR3 bases: TGCGCCAGCAGCCAAGCTATTGCGGACCCGACCTACGAGCAGTACTTC. Encoded protein: CASSQAIADPTYEQYF.

This clonotype was seen a handful of times. The V gene is TRBV5-5, the J gene TRBJ2-3; no reliable D call. Germline values: CDR1 SGHKS, CDR2 YYEKEE (reference sequence). The CDR3 sequence is 13 residues long. V lost 3 bases, J lost 6 bases, and 11 bases lay in between. CDR3 DNA sequence: TGTGCCAGCAGCTCCGGACCGGCGGATACGCAGTATTTT. Translating it yields CASSSGPADTQYF.

A few counts support this clonotype. The chain carries TRBV6-5 and TRBJ1-1; 7 positions match TRBD1. Germline values: CDR1 MNHEY, CDR2 SVGAGI. V trimming: 6 bases; J trimming: 4 bases; junction bases outside the gene matches: 5. CDR3 length: 13 residues. The CDR3 region is CASRLGGITEAFF. CDR3 bases: TGTGCCAGCAGACTAGGGGGCATCACTGAAGCTTTCTTT.

This chain joins TRBV9 and TRBJ2-7, with D perhaps TRBD1 or TRBD2 (5 bases each). The ends were cut back, 0 bases at V and 7 bases at J, with 11 bases in the middle. CDR1 is SGDLS, CDR2 YYNGEE, per germline. CDR3 size: 13 residues. This chain's CDR3 is CASSVDPGQEQYF. DNA for the CDR3: TGTGCCAGCAGCGTAGATCCGGGGCAAGAGCAGTACTTC.

This clonotype was recorded once. The limits of the CDR3 on the DNA are not certain, so only TCRdb's listed CDR3 is given. The chain recombines TRBV21-1 with TRBJ2-3; the D call of TRBD2 is as the table states it, not checked on the DNA. TRBV21-1 is deemed a pseudogene. 15 amino acids form the CDR3, both terminal residues included. CDR3 sequence reads: CASSFGGGAEDTQYF.

This clonotype showed up just a few times. The chain uses TRBV18 and TRBJ2-7; a possible D gene is TRBD1 (6 bases). V was shortened by 1 base and J by 3 bases, with 16 bases between the two germline ends. The CDR3 is 16 residues long. Germline loops: CDR1 KGHSH, CDR2 LQKENI. The CDR3 region has the DNA TGTGCCAGCTCACCACGAGGGCAGGGGATTGGCTACGAGCAGTACTTC. As protein: CASSPRGQGIGYEQYF. Filled out from reference TRBV18 and TRBJ2-7, the complete variable domain reads NAGVMQNPRHLVRRRGQEARLRCSPMKGHSHVYWYRQLPEEGLKFMVYLQKENIIDESGMPKERFSAEFPKEGPSILRIQQVVRGDSAAYFCASSPRGQGIGYEQYFGPGTRLTVT.

To note about this clonotype: This may arise from a read error, as a much more abundant clone is one base away. The rearrangement uses TRBV9 and TRBJ2-1; D gene unclear. The CDR3 length is 15 residues. The germline CDR1 and CDR2 sequences are SGDLS and YYNGEE. The CDR3 bases are TGTACCAGCAGCGTAGGCGCAATCTCCTACAATGAGCAGTTCTTC. Translation: CTSSVGAISYNEQFF.